This is a list of T cell receptor beta chains from one sample in a study of technical replicates of blood from a handful of donors. TCRdb's table, derived via immunoSEQ multiplex PCR, lists solely in-frame clones and lacks some. Found here are 100,000 or so clones, roughly 95% of them singletons; the top ten hold 0.2% to 0.25%. The sample consisted of T cells isolated from PBMCs. The receptor source for this set is a human donor in good health. Each CDR3 is given with its conserved first and last residue. Where a row states a size, it is once, few, many or the class of an expanded clone; other rows omit it.

TRBV7-9 | - | CASSYTTGPNTEAFF
TRBV29-1 | few | CSVTPSAEAFF
TRBV18 | few | CASSPPKTGTANTEAFF
TRBV18 | - | CASSPTGPRGAKNIQYF
TRBV19 | - | CASRPSGSSYNEQFF
TRBV13 | - | CASRLMGGGYEQYF
TRBV6-4 | - | CASSDGTGETSRYNEQFF
TRBV6-1 | - | CASSAKASGGTDTQYF
TRBV20-1 | - | CSAGRAVGYTF
TRBV6-5 | - | CASSRGLAEKLFF
TRBV7-2 | - | CASSLTFASGSSSYNEQFF
TRBV5-4 | once | CASSLPRVGPYEQYF
TRBV6-1 | - | CASSEFGDNSPLHF
TRBV7-3 | - | CASSRLGYTEAFF
TRBV5-6 | - | CASRQGAGANVLTF
TRBV12-5 | - | CASGPGQGATDTQYF
TRBV7-9 | - | CASSYGVANYGYTF
TRBV13 | - | CASSSGQRNEQYF
TRBV29-1 | - | CSGSQDRGGGTEAFF
TRBV2 | - | CASSGQGHTEAFF
TRBV28 | - | CASSFHRVRSPLHF
TRBV28 | - | CASSFIRNTEAFF
TRBV19 | - | CASSIPGDYNEQFF
TRBV5-1 | - | CASSSTTANYGYTF
TRBV5-1 | - | CASSLGGGLNTEAFF
TRBV7-9 | once | CASSLDLRTSNYEQYF
TRBV7-9 | few | CASSPRDRVSEAFF
TRBV7-6 | - | CASSPRTGEGCTF
TRBV5-1 | - | CASSLGALLSYEQYF
TRBV18 | - | CASSLGDTEAFF
TRBV23-1 | - | CASSLGGEQYF
TRBV5-1 | - | CASSRDSLNTEAFF
TRBV7-9 | - | CASSLVRLAGGNEQFF
TRBV19 | - | CASSPPLGGQPQHF
TRBV29-1 | - | CSVEDDRGLTYEQYF
TRBV2 | - | CASSGVMTGVNQPQHF
TRBV5-1 | - | CASSMWGDPDTQYF
TRBV11-2 | - | CATHRGGGNGELFF
TRBV28 | - | CASSLLVGGQPQHF
TRBV12-5 | - | CASGKRLAGGQETQYF
TRBV18 | - | CASSARQGANYGYTF
TRBV2 | - | CASGWRGQETQYF
TRBV27 | - | CASRQISGNTIYF
TRBV4-1 | - | CASSQEYSGRAYNEQFF
TRBV7-2 | - | CASSLTPGRYEQYF
TRBV9 | once | CASTREGRGEQYF